This T cell receptor (beta chain) was profiled in a study of immune cell composition in non-small cell lung cancer. Whole-study findings and limits: Shared sequences between tumour-reactive and dominant in vivo clones were not proven.

TCRdb's copy holds only in-frame clones and misses some; the assay was immunoSEQ multiplex PCR. The repertoire holds under 7,000 clones, with 82% as singletons. On this clone itself: Its antigen is undetermined.

Trimming pared 3 bases from V and 10 bases from J, leaving 16 bases between. In germline, CDR1 is SGHRS, CDR2 YFSETQ. There are 13 residues in the CDR3. The normal lung sample lay at least 3 cm, and maximally far, from the tumour. Sequencing used non-adjacent lung tissue. This sequence was found in a human donor with non-small cell lung cancer. The genes are TRBV5-1 and TRBJ1-1, with D perhaps TRBD1 (5 bases). The DNA of the CDR3 is TGCGCCAGCAGCTCACCAGGGCTTCAGGGAGCTTTCTTT. This translates into CASSSPGLQGAFF.